This record concerns one T cell receptor beta chain sequence. Trimming removed 2 bases from V and 3 bases from J; junction bases left unmatched: 10. Germline V CDR1 and CDR2: SEHNR, FQNEAQ (reference sequence). The CDR3 is 18 residues long. This sample is part of a study of chronic HIV infection and antiretroviral therapy. TCRdb reprocessed the 5' RACE reads via MiXCR and lists one record per CDR3 protein. The sample consists of roughly 50,000 distinct CDR3 sequences, approximately 19% of them appearing once. The source of this sequence is an adult who had HIV and had not received antiretroviral therapy, or was an uninfected healthy control (not recorded which). The sample taken for sequencing was peripheral blood. The chain recombines TRBV7-9 with TRBJ2-2; 9 bases match TRBD2. The CDR3: CASSLPSGTSRYTGELFF. CDR3 coding DNA: TGTGCCAGCAGCTTACCCTCCGGGACTAGCAGATACACCGGGGAGCTGTTTTTT.